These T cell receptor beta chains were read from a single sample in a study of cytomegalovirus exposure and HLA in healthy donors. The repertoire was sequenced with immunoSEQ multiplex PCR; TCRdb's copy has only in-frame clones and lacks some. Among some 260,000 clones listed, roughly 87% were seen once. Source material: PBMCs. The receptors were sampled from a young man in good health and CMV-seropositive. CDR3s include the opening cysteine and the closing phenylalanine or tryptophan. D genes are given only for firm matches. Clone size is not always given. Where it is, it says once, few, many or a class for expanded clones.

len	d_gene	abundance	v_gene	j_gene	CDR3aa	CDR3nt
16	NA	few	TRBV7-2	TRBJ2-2	CASRLTSTSNTGELFF	TGTGCCAGCAGACTTACTAGCACTTCGAACACCGGGGAGCTGTTTTTT
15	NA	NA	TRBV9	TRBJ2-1	CASSVVGDSYNEQFF	TGTGCCAGCAGCGTAGTGGGGGACTCCTACAATGAGCAGTTCTTC
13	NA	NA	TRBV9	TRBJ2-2	CASSTRGTGELFF	TGTGCCAGCAGCACCAGGGGTACCGGGGAGCTGTTTTTT
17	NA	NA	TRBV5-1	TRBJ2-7	CASSLVGATAYSYEQYF	TGCGCCAGCAGCCTTGTGGGGGCGACGGCCTACTCCTACGAGCAGTACTTC
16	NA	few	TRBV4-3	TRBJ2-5	CASSQAQGGIQETQYF	TGCGCCAGCAGCCAAGCGCAGGGGGGAATCCAAGAGACCCAGTACTTC
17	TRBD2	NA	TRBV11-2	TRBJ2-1	CASSPNPGLAGGNEQFF	TGTGCCAGCAGCCCCAATCCGGGACTAGCGGGTGGCAATGAGCAGTTCTTC
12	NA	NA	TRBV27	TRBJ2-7	CASSPSGYEQYF	TGTGCCAGCAGTCCGTCGGGCTACGAGCAGTACTTC
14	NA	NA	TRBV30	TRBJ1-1	CARRSGLLNTEAFF	TGTGCCAGGCGTTCGGGACTCTTGAACACTGAAGCTTTCTTT
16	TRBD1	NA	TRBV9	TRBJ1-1	CASSVAGTGANTEAFF	TGTGCCAGCAGCGTAGCTGGGACAGGCGCGAACACTGAAGCTTTCTTT
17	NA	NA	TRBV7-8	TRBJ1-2	CASSPSLDRITIYGYTF	TGTGCCAGCAGCCCCAGCTTAGATCGGATCACGATCTATGGCTACACCTTC
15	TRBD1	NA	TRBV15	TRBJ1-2	CATSRVDGRGLGYTF	TGTGCCACCAGCAGAGTAGACGGCAGGGGGCTTGGCTACACCTTC
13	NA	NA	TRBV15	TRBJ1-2	CATSRDAVGRYTF	TGTGCCACCAGCAGAGACGCGGTTGGGCGCTACACCTTC
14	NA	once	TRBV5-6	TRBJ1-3	CASSFTVNGNTIYF	TGTGCCAGCAGCTTTACAGTTAATGGAAACACCATATATTTT
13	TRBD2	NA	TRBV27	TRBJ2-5	CASSFREGETQYF	TGTGCCAGCAGTTTTCGGGAGGGGGAGACCCAGTACTTC
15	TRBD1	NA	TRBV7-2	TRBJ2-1	CASKITGGSTNEQFF	TGTGCCAGCAAAATTACAGGGGGTTCTACCAATGAGCAGTTCTTC
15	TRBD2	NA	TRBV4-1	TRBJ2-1	CASSQLAGGPGEQFF	TGCGCCAGCAGCCAACTAGCGGGAGGGCCGGGTGAGCAGTTCTTC
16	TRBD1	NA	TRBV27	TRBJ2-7	CASSTARDRASYEQYF	TGTGCCAGCAGTACCGCTAGGGACAGGGCTTCCTACGAGCAGTACTTC
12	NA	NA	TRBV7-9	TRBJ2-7	CASSTAGPEQYF	TGTGCCAGCAGCACCGCGGGGCCCGAGCAGTACTTC
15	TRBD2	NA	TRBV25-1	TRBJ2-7	CASSVLAGGLYEQYF	TGTGCCAGCAGTGTTCTAGCGGGAGGCCTCTACGAGCAGTACTTC
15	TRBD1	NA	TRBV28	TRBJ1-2	CASSEGTGGFYGYTF	TGTGCCAGCAGCGAGGGGACAGGGGGGTTCTATGGCTACACCTTC
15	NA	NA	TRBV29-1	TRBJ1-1	CSVEPNRDGNTEAFF	TGCAGCGTTGAACCAAACAGGGATGGGAACACTGAAGCTTTCTTT
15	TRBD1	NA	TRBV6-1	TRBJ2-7	CASSEAGTGSYEQYF	TGTGCCAGCAGTGAAGCCGGGACAGGGTCCTACGAGCAGTACTTC
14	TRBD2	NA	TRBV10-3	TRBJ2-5	CAISGQREWETQYF	TGTGCCATCAGTGGGCAGCGGGAGTGGGAGACCCAGTACTTC
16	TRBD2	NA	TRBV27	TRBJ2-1	CASSLLVTSGYNEQFF	TGTGCCAGCAGTTTATTGGTTACTAGCGGTTACAATGAGCAGTTCTTC
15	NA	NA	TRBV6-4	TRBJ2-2	CASSDSGGNTGELFF	TGTGCCAGCAGTGACTCGGGGGGGAACACCGGGGAGCTGTTTTTT
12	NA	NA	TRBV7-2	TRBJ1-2	CASSLGGNGYTF	TGTGCCAGCAGCTTAGGGGGGAATGGCTACACCTTC
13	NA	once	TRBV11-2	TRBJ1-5	CASSLSHNQPQHF	TGTGCCAGCAGCTTATCGCACAATCAGCCCCAGCATTTT
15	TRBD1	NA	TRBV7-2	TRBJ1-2	CASSLPRTGGRGYTF	TGTGCCAGCAGCTTACCTCGGACAGGAGGTCGTGGCTACACCTTC
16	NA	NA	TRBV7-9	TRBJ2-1	CASSLHPGLSIDEQFF	TGTGCCAGCAGCCTTCACCCAGGGTTGTCAATCGATGAGCAGTTCTTC
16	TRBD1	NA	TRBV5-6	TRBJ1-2	CASSPRTGRFSNGYTF	TGTGCCAGCAGCCCCCGGACAGGGAGGTTTTCGAATGGCTACACCTTC
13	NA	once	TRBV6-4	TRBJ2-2	CASQISNSGELFF	TGTGCCAGCCAGATTTCGAACTCCGGGGAGCTGTTTTTT
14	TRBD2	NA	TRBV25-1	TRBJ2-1	CASSGGLAGSEQFF	TGTGCCAGCAGTGGGGGACTAGCGGGGAGTGAGCAGTTCTTC
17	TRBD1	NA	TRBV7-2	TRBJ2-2	CASSFSPTGGGTGELFF	TGTGCCAGCAGCTTTAGCCCGACAGGGGGCGGGACCGGGGAGCTGTTTTTT
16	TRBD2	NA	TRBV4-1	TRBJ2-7	CASSQGEFAGAGEQYF	TGCGCCAGCAGCCAAGGGGAATTTGCGGGAGCGGGCGAGCAGTACTTC
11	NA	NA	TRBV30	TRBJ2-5	CAWSPMGTQYF	TGTGCCTGGAGTCCGATGGGGACCCAGTACTTC
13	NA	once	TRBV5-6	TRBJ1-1	CASSFSGSTEAFF	TGTGCCAGCAGCTTCTCGGGGAGCACTGAAGCTTTCTTT
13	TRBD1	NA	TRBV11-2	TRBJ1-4	CASSLGQGQKLFF	TGTGCCAGCAGCTTAGGACAGGGCCAAAAACTGTTTTTT
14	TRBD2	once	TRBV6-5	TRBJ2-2	CASSYQAGAGELFF	TGTGCCAGCAGTTACCAGGCGGGAGCCGGGGAGCTGTTTTTT
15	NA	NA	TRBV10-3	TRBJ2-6	CAIRVSDSGANVLTF	TGTGCCATCAGGGTGTCGGACTCTGGGGCCAACGTCCTGACTTTC
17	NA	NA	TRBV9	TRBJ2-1	CASSVGLPGRAYNEQFF	TGTGCCAGCAGCGTAGGATTGCCAGGAAGGGCATACAATGAGCAGTTCTTC
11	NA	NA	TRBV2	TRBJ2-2	CASSETGELFF	TGTGCCAGCAGTGAAACAGGGGAGCTGTTTTTT
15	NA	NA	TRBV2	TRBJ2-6	CASSATRRGANVLTF	TGTGCCAGCAGTGCGACGAGGCGGGGGGCCAACGTCCTGACTTTC
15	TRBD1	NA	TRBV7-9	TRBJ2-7	CASSLEGDRAHEQYF	TGTGCCAGCAGCTTAGAGGGGGACAGGGCCCACGAGCAGTACTTC
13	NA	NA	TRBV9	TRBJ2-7	CASSPRGLREQYF	TGTGCCAGCAGCCCCCGGGGCCTCCGGGAGCAGTACTTC
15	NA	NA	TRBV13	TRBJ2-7	CASSLEAGAPYEQYF	TGTGCCAGCAGCTTAGAGGCGGGGGCCCCCTACGAGCAGTACTTC
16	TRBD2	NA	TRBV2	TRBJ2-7	CASIMSGSKSSYEQYF	TGTGCCAGCATCATGAGCGGGAGTAAGAGCTCCTACGAGCAGTACTTC
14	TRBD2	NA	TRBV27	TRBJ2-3	CASRRAGRTDTQYF	TGTGCCAGCAGGCGAGCGGGACGCACAGATACGCAGTATTTT
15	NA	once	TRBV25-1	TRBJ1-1	CASSGHREMNTEAFF	TGTGCCAGCAGTGGACACAGGGAGATGAACACTGAAGCTTTCTTT
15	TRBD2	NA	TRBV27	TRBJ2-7	CASSPRTSGSHEQYF	TGTGCCAGCAGTCCCCGGACTAGCGGGTCCCACGAGCAGTACTTC
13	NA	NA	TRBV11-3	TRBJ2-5	CASSRTAAETQYF	TGTGCCAGCAGCCGGACAGCTGCGGAGACCCAGTACTTC
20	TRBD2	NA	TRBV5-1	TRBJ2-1	CASSLTPGLAVFSTYNEQFF	TGCGCCAGCAGCCTGACACCGGGACTAGCGGTCTTTAGTACCTACAATGAGCAGTTCTTC
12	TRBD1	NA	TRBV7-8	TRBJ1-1	CASSRTGAEAFF	TGTGCCAGCAGCCGGACAGGGGCTGAAGCTTTCTTT
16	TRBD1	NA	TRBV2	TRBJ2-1	CASEIIVDRVYNEQFF	TGTGCCAGCGAGATAATAGTGGACAGGGTCTACAATGAGCAGTTCTTC
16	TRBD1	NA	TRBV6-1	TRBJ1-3	CASSDIQGTTGNTIYF	TGTGCCAGCAGTGATATACAGGGGACAACTGGAAACACCATATATTTT
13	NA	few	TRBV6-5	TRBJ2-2	CASSYGGTGELFF	TGTGCCAGCAGTTACGGGGGCACCGGGGAGCTGTTTTTT
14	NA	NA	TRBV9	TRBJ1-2	CASSVFRAGAGYTF	TGTGCCAGCAGCGTATTTAGGGCGGGGGCTGGCTACACCTTC
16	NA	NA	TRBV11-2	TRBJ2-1	CASSSPGLRVHNEQFF	TGTGCCAGCAGCTCTCCGGGACTGCGCGTCCACAATGAGCAGTTCTTC
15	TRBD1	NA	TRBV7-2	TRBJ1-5	CASSEGAVINQPQHF	TGTGCCAGCAGCGAGGGGGCCGTAATAAACCAGCCCCAGCATTTT
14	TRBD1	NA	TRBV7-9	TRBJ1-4	CASQAGQRYEKLFF	TGTGCCAGCCAGGCGGGACAGAGGTACGAAAAACTGTTTTTT